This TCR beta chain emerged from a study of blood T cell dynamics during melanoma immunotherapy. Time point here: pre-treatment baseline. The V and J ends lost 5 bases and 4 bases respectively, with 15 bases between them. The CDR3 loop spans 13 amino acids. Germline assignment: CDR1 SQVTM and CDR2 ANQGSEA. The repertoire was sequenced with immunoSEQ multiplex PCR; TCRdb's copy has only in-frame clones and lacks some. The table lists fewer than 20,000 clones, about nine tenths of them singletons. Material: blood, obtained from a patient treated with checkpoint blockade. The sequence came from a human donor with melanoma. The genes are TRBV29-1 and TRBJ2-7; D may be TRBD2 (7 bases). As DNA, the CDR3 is TGCAGCGTTCACGGGGGGCGTAGGTACGAGCAGTACTTC. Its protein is CSVHGGRRYEQYF.